This TCR beta chain stems from a study of beta chain features in type 1 diabetes. CD45RO/CCR7/CD25/CD127/CD95/CD27 staining was used to isolate CD4+ naive, central memory, regulatory and stem cell-like memory cells by sorting. Every isolated RNA sample was fully reverse transcribed, so sequencing captured expressed TCRB transcripts. The repertoire was sequenced with immunoSEQ multiplex PCR; TCRdb's copy has only in-frame clones and lacks some. The sample holds a few hundred thousand clones, about 32% seen once. This clone was counted between two and nine times. The antigen is undetermined. Trimming pared 0 bases from V and 0 bases from J, leaving 18 bases between. The length of the CDR3 is 18 residues. Germline V gene sequence: CDR1 MGHDK, CDR2 SYGVNS. General study results and limits: Since sequencing was performed on cDNA, cells with high TCR expression could be over-represented. Lower insertion and higher deletion counts appeared at VDJ junctions in type 1 diabetes patients. The naive, central memory and Treg TCRB repertoires of patients appeared to be more similar to one another than those of healthy donors.

This clonotype was obtained from a man aged 18 to 30 in good health. The chain recombines TRBV25-1 with TRBJ2-7, with D tentatively TRBD2 (5 bases). The sequenced sample consisted of naive CD4+ T cells from blood. The DNA of the CDR3 is TGTGCCAGCAGTGAATATGGAACCGGACTTATGAACTCCTACGAGCAGTACTTC. Translation: CASSEYGTGLMNSYEQYF.